This paragraph covers one T cell receptor (beta chain) sequence. What this receptor recognizes is not known. Base qualities were left out, and no much larger clone turns up one base away. The data were taken from a study of blood T cell repertoires in COVID-19 (dated by TCRdb to 2019 to 2021). Notes on the research overall: Samples from collaborators originated in the United States, Italy and Spain and spanned both the acute and convalescent phases of COVID-19. The material from the prospective study consisted of cDNA or gDNA derived from T cells, B-cell-depleted T cells, or PBMCs. Subjects who had been exposed to COVID-19, were actively infected with it, or had recovered from it provided the deeply sampled blood TCRbeta repertoires that made up the dataset. The repertoires were made available in a free public database intended to serve as a resource for research on the immune response to SARS-CoV-2. Samples were obtained from the ongoing ImmuneRACE study (first 160 participants) and from over 1,000 subjects provided by 6 global collaborators. The sample metadata nearly always contained a de-identified subject ID, COVID-19 status, age in years and sex. Where available, HLA class I and class II types were taken from metadata supplied by the sample provider and were not determined by assay-based typing. Overall study outcomes, separate from this receptor: Clinical and demographic metadata were provided uncurated, with the amount varying by source and participant.

From the germline V gene (reference sequence), CDR1 is MNHEY and CDR2 is SMNVEV. After removal of 5 bases from V and 8 bases from J, the junction retains 5 bases not matched to a gene. The CDR3 covers 12 residues, taking in both the cysteine and the phenylalanine. Here the CDR3 DNA is all that survives: 36 bases in frame from base 1. TCRbeta CDR3 regions were amplified from genomic DNA by means of the immunoSEQ Assay, a bias-controlled multiplex PCR. As for how the authors treated the data: The number of nucleated cells in each sample was estimated by amplification of reference gene primers within the assay. To quantify the absolute abundance of each unique TCRbeta CDR3 rearrangement, sequence reads were collapsed and filtered. For each sample, productive Simpson clonality was calculated as the square root of Simpson's diversity index across productive rearrangements. TCRdb's version of the immuneACCESS table is confined to in-frame rearrangements and falls short of the full clone set. An unresolved V gene accounts for under half of the shortfall where checked; the remainder is of unknown origin. That table furnishes V, J and clone size, whereas the DNA furnished D and trimming. This sample is represented by roughly 250,000 clones; 65% to 90% of them were singletons. The ten largest clones add up to about 7.4% of the sample.

Each collaborating institution followed its own protocols to collect whole blood in K2EDTA tubes. For TCRbeta analysis, collaborator samples were shipped as frozen whole blood, as isolated PBMCs, or as DNA extracted from either sample type. The TCR was taken from a woman in her fifties or sixties with acute or convalescent COVID-19. Recombination joined TRBV27 with TRBJ1-2; 7 bases in the junction line up with TRBD1. Sample: peripheral blood. CDR3 reads: CASSQTGSGYTF. The nucleotide sequence is given as TGTGCCAGCAGTCAGACAGGGTCCGGCTACACCTTC.